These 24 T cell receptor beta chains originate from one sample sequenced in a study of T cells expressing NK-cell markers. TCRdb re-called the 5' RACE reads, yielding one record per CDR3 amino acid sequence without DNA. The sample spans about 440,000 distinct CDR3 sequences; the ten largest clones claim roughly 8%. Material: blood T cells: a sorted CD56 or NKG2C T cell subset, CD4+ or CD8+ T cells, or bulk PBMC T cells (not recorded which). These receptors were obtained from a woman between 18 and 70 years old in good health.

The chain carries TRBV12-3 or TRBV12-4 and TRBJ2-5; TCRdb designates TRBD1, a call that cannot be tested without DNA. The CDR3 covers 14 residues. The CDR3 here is CASSLDISRGTQYF.

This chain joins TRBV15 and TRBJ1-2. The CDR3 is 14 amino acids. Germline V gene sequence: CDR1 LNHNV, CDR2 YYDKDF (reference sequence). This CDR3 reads CATSMGFINYGYTF.

CDR3 protein: CSAKQGTYEQYF. J is TRBJ2-7 and V is TRBV29-1; TCRdb picks TRBD1, but there is no DNA to check that call. The CDR3 is 12 residues long. CDR1 is SQVTM and CDR2 is ANQGSEA in the germline V gene.

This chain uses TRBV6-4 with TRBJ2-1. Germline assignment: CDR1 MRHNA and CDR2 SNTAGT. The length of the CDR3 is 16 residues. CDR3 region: CASSDSKGGSYNEQFF.

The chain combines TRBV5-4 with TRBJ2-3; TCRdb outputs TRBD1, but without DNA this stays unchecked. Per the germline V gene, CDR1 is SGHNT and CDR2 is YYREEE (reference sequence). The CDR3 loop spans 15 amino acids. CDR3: CASSLAGPSTDTQYF.

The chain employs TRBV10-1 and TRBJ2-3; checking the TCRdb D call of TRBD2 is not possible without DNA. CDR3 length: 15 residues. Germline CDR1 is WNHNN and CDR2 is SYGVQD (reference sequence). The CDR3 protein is CASRDGRECADTQYF.

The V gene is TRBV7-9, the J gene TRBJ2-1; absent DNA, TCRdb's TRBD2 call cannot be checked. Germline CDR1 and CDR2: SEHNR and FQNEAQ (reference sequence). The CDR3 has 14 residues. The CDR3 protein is CASSPHTSGNEQFF.

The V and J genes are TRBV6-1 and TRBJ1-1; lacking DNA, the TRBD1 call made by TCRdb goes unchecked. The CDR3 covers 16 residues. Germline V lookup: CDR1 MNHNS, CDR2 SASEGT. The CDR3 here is CASRHRDTPPSAEAFF.

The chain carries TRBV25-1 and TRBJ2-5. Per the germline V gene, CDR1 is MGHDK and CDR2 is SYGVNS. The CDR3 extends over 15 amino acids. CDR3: CASSPLSRDQETQYF.

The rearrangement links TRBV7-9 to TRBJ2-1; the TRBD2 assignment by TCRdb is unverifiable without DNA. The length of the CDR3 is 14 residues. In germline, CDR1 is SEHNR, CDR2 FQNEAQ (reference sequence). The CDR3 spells CASSRTPASDEQFF. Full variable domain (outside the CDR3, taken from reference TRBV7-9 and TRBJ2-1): DTGVSQNPRHKITKRGQNVTFRCDPISEHNRLYWYRQTLGQGPEFLTYFQNEAQLEKSRLLSDRFSAERPKGSFSTLEIQRTEQGDSAMYLCASSRTPASDEQFFGPGTRLTVL.

CDR3 protein: CASSKTGGGQPQHF. V is TRBV6-1 and J is TRBJ1-5; TCRdb outputs TRBD1, but without DNA this stays unchecked. Germline V gene sequence: CDR1 MNHNS, CDR2 SASEGT. This CDR3 region has 14 residues.

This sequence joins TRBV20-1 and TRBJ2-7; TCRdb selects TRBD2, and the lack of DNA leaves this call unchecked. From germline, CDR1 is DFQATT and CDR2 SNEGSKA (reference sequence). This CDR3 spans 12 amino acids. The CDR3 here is CSSGTRIYEQYF.

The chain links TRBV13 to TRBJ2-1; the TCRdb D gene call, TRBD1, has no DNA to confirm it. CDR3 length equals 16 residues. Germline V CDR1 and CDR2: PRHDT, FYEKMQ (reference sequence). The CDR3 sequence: CASSSGQSSSYNEQFF.

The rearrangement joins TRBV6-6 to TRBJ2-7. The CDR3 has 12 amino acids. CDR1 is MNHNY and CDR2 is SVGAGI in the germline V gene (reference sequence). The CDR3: CASRPQNYEQYF.

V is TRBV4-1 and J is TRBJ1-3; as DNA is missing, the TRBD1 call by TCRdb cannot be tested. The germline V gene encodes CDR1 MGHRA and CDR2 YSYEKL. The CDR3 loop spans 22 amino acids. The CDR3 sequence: CASSQRAGAALATGPSGNTIYF.

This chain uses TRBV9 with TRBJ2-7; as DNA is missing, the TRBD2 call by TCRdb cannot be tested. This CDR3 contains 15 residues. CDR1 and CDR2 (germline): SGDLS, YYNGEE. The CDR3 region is CASSLGGLAGHEQYF.

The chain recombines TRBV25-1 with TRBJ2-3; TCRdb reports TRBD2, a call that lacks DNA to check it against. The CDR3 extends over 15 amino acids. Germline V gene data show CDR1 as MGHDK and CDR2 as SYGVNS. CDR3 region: CASRTSGGLSDTQYF. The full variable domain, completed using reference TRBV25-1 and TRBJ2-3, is EADIYQTPRYLVIGTGKKITLECSQTMGHDKMYWYQQDPGMELHLIHYSYGVNSTEKGDLSSESTVSRIRTEHFPLTLESARPSHTSQYLCASRTSGGLSDTQYFGPGTRLTVL.

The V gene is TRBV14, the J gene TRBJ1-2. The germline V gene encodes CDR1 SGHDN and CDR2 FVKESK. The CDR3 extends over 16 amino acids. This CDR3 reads CASASGRPLTGYGYTF. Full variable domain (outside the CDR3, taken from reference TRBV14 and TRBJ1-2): EAGVTQFPSHSVIEKGQTVTLRCDPISGHDNLYWYRRVMGKEIKFLLHFVKESKQDESGMPNNRFLAERTGGTYSTLKVQPAELEDSGVYFCASASGRPLTGYGYTFGSGTRLTVV.

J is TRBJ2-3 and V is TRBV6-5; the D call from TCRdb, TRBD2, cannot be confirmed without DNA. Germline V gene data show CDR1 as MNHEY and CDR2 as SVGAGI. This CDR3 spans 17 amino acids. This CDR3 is CASSYSLAGNPEDTQYF.

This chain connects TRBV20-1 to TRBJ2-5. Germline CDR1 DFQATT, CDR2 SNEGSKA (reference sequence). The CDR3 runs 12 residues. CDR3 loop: CSARDIGEAQYF.

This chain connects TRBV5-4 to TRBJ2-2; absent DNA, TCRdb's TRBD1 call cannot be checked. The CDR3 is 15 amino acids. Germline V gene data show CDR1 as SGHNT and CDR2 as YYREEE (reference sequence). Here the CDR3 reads CASSSTGDPFGELFF.

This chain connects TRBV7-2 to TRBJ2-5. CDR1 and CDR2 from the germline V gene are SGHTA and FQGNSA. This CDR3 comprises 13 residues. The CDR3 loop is CASSLVNRETQYF.

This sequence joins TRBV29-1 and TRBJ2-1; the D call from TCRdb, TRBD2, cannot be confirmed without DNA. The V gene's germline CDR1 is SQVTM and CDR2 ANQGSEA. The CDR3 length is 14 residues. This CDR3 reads CSLRTRRDSGEQFF.

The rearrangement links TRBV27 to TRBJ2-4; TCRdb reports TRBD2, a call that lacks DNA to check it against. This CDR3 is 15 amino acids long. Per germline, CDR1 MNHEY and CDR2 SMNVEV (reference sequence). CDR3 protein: CASRGAGGPKNIQYF.